Included here is one T cell receptor beta chain sequence, with context. Its matching antigen is unknown. The record originates from a study of cytomegalovirus exposure and HLA in healthy donors. There are 15 residues in the CDR3. Trimming cost V 1 base and J 3 bases; bases outside gene matches: 7. Germline loops: CDR1 SGHKS, CDR2 YYEKEE (reference sequence). Whole-study findings and limits: Later on, a genetic analysis was performed. It linked a missense variant in DCLRE1C with V- and J-gene trimming of TCR beta. Links to common viral pathogens appeared, in a later analysis, for several of the most significant clusters. Analyses of presence/absence relied on an assumption of roughly uniform sequencing depth across donors. Likely technical artifact: a cluster of highly shared sequence variants.

PCR employed 60 Vbeta and 13 Jbeta primers. The method was immunoSEQ multiplex PCR; TCRdb's version includes in-frame clones alone and lacks a portion of them. The sample lists about 150,000 clones, about three quarters occurring once. The TCR originated in a man aged 40-49 years in good health and CMV-seronegative. The chain employs TRBV5-5 and TRBJ2-7; TRBD1 matches 7 bases. The sample taken for sequencing was PBMCs. CDR3 in DNA: TGTGCCAGCAGCTTGTCGGGACAGACCTACTACGAGCAGTACTTC. Protein product: CASSLSGQTYYEQYF.